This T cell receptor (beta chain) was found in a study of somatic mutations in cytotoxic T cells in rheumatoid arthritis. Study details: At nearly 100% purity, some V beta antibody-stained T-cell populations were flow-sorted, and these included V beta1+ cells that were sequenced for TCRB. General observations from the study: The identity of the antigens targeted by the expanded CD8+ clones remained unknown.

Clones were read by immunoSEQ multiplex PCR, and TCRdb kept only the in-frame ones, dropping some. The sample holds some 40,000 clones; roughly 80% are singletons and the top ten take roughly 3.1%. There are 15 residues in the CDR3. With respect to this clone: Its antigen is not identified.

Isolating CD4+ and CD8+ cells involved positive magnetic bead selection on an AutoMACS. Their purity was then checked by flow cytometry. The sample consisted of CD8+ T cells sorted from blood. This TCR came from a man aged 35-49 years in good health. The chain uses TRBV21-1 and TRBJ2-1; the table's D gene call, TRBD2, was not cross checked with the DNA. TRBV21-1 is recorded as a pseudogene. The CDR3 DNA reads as TGTGCCAGCAGCAAAAAAGTTCCGGAGAAGGATGAGCAGTTCTTC. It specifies CASSKKVPEKDEQFF.